A selection of T cell receptor beta chains follows, all from one sample in a study of blood T cell repertoires in COVID-19. Profiling relied on immunoSEQ multiplex PCR, and the TCRdb table lists in-frame clones only, not all of them. This sample yields hundreds of thousands of clones, of which around 90% are seen a single time; over 9.5% belongs to the top ten. The sample taken for sequencing was peripheral blood. These TCRs come from a woman between 18 and 30 years old who had recovered from COVID-19. Each CDR3 is given with its conserved first and last residue. A D gene is named only where the DNA matches it firmly.

j_gene	v_gene	d_gene	CDR3nt	CDR3aa
TRBJ1-3	TRBV4-3	-	TGCGCCAGCAGCCAAGGGCGGGGGAACTCTGGAAACACCATATATTTT	CASSQGRGNSGNTIYF
TRBJ2-3	TRBV27	TRBD2	TGTGCCAGCATCAAACTGGTTCGGGGCGGGGGGGGCACAGATACGCAGTATTTT	CASIKLVRGGGGTDTQYF
TRBJ2-7	TRBV19	-	TGTGCCACCGCATGGGGGCCTCACTACGAGCAGTACTTC	CATAWGPHYEQYF
TRBJ1-6	TRBV27	-	TGTGCCAGCAGTTTAGGCCAGGTAGTCTCACCCCTCCACTTT	CASSLGQVVSPLHF
TRBJ2-5	TRBV27	TRBD2	TGTGCCAGCAGTTTGCTGGCGGGAGGAAAGACCCAGTACTTC	CASSLLAGGKTQYF
TRBJ2-7	TRBV5-6	-	TGTGCCAGCAGCTTGGCTACCTACGAGCAGTACTTC	CASSLATYEQYF
TRBJ1-2	TRBV30	-	TGTGCCTGGAGTGGAGGACAGAGCTATGGCTACACCTTC	CAWSGGQSYGYTF
TRBJ1-2	TRBV27	TRBD1	TGTGCCAGCAGTTTAATACCGGACAGGGGGATAAACTATGGCTACACCTTC	CASSLIPDRGINYGYTF
TRBJ1-5	TRBV30	TRBD1	TGTGCCTGGAGTCCTTCCGGGACAGGGGGTAACCAGCCCCAGCATTTT	CAWSPSGTGGNQPQHF
TRBJ1-2	TRBV4-2	-	TGTGCCAGCAGCCAAGACCTTAACTATGGCTACACCTTC	CASSQDLNYGYTF
TRBJ2-5	TRBV5-1	TRBD2	TGCGCCAGCAGCCGAGGGACTAGTCTAGAGACCCAGTACTTC	CASSRGTSLETQYF
TRBJ2-6	TRBV4-3	TRBD2	TGCGCCAGCAGCCAGGGACTAGCGGGAGGGCTTGGGGCCAACGTCCTGACTTTC	CASSQGLAGGLGANVLTF
TRBJ1-1	TRBV12-5	-	TGTGCTAGTGGTTTGCGACTAGAAGCTTTCTTT	CASGLRLEAFF
TRBJ1-2	TRBV3-1/TRBV3-2	-	TGTGCCAGCAGCCAAGAGAGGCTGGGGGCGGATGGCTACACCTTC	CASSQERLGADGYTF
TRBJ2-3	TRBV5-4	TRBD2	TGTGCCAGCAGCTCCGGACTAGCGGCGGGGAGGATGGATACGCAGTATTTT	CASSSGLAAGRMDTQYF
TRBJ2-1	TRBV14	TRBD2	TGTGCCAGCAGCCTTAGCGGGAGGGGGTACAATGAGCAGTTCTTC	CASSLSGRGYNEQFF
TRBJ1-2	TRBV30	-	TGTGCCTGGACCACAGTGGGCGGCTACACCTTC	CAWTTVGGYTF
TRBJ1-2	TRBV7-3	-	TGTGCCAGCAGCTTAAATGTACAGGGCCTCTATGGCTACACCTTC	CASSLNVQGLYGYTF
TRBJ1-2	TRBV12-3/TRBV12-4	-	TGTGCCAGCAGTTTAACTACTTACTATGGCTACACCTTC	CASSLTTYYGYTF
TRBJ1-1	TRBV11-1	TRBD1	TGTGCCAGCAGCCCGAGGACAGGGTCCACTGAAGCTTTCTTT	CASSPRTGSTEAFF
TRBJ2-2	TRBV9	TRBD2	TGTGCCAGCAGCCCCCCGATAGCGGGAGGCCTTCGCCCCGGGGAGCTGTTTTTT	CASSPPIAGGLRPGELFF
TRBJ1-4	TRBV19	TRBD1	TGTGCCAGTAACACCGGGTCAACAGGGGCCGAAAAACTGTTTTTT	CASNTGSTGAEKLFF
TRBJ2-1	TRBV27	TRBD2	TGTGCCAGCAGTCTGGGACTAGGGGCCGGTGAGCAGTTCTTC	CASSLGLGAGEQFF
TRBJ1-3	TRBV4-1	TRBD1	TGCGCCAGCAGCCAACAGGGGGATGGAAACACCATATATTTT	CASSQQGDGNTIYF